Presented here are 30 T cell receptor beta chains from one specimen sequenced in a study of T cell responses to AZD1222 COVID-19 vaccine. The protocol was immunoSEQ multiplex PCR, while the TCRdb copy is restricted to in-frame clones and leaves out a portion. The profile shows tens of thousands of clones, roughly 88% of them singletons. The sample was peripheral blood, taken on day 0 of AZD1222 vaccination. All receptors come from an adult in good health.

This clone was seen a single time. The gene calls are TRBV4-1 and TRBJ2-5; tentative D call: TRBD1 (5 bases). Trimming left V 4 bases short and J 2 bases short, with 8 bases between. The germline CDR1 and CDR2 sequences are MGHRA and YSYEKL. The CDR3 length is 13 residues. CDR3 nucleotides: TGCGCCAGCAGCCCATCAGGGCAAGAGACCCAGTACTTC. Protein product: CASSPSGQETQYF.

The V gene is TRBV28, the J gene TRBJ2-6; the D gene could be TRBD1 or TRBD2 (5 bases each). V was shortened by 6 bases and J by 1 base, with 10 bases between the two germline ends. Per the germline V gene, CDR1 is MDHEN and CDR2 is SYDVKM. The CDR3 has 15 residues. For the CDR3, the DNA is TGTGCCAGCAGAGGTTGGGGGTCTGGGGCCAACGTCCTGACTTTC. Its protein is CASRGWGSGANVLTF.

For the CDR3, the DNA is TGCGCCAGCAACCAAGGGGGGAAGGAGACCCAGTACTTC. Translated: CASNQGGKETQYF. The V gene is TRBV5-1, the J gene TRBJ2-5; D tentatively reads TRBD1 or TRBD2 (6 bases each). Germline CDR1 is SGHRS and CDR2 is YFSETQ. V was pared by 6 bases and J by 5 bases, with 14 bases between. This CDR3 has 13 residues.

This clone is a singleton in its sample. V is TRBV19 and J is TRBJ1-2; D remains ambiguous. In germline, CDR1 is LNHDA, CDR2 SQIVND (reference sequence). V lost 6 bases to trimming and J lost 2 bases, with 19 bases between them. The CDR3 has 16 residues. The CDR3 nucleotides are TGTGCCAGTAGCCGCGATGTTTTGGGGATAAACTATGGCTACACCTTC. Protein sequence: CASSRDVLGINYGYTF.

The V gene is TRBV5-1, the J gene TRBJ2-5; 10 bases are a match to TRBD2. Trimming removed 5 bases from V and 4 bases from J; junction bases left unmatched: 5. The CDR3 is 14 amino acids. The germline V gene encodes CDR1 SGHRS and CDR2 YFSETQ. In DNA form, the CDR3 reads TGCGCCAGCAGACCTCCTAGCGGGGGAGAGACCCAGTACTTC. Translation: CASRPPSGGETQYF.

In this sample, this clone turned up once. The CDR3 sequence: CASSLSGAVSEKLFF. As DNA, the CDR3 is TGTGCCAGCAGTCTCTCGGGGGCAGTAAGTGAAAAACTGTTTTTT. The chain couples TRBV27 to TRBJ1-4; a weak D match, TRBD1 (6 bases). Trimming took off 5 bases at V and 7 bases at J, with 17 bases between the two ends. Germline V gene data show CDR1 as MNHEY and CDR2 as SMNVEV (reference sequence). The length of the CDR3 is 15 residues.

The chain links TRBV5-6 to TRBJ2-3; 8 nucleotides agree with TRBD2. This CDR3 spans 13 amino acids. Germline V gene lookup returns CDR1 SGHDT and CDR2 YYEEEE. Unmatched junction bases numbered 5, after V lost 6 bases and J lost 5 bases. The chain's CDR3 is CASTTGLVDTQYF. The CDR3 DNA reads as TGTGCCAGCACCACGGGACTAGTAGATACGCAGTATTTT.

The rearrangement links TRBV27 to TRBJ1-4, with 9 bases identical to TRBD1. This CDR3 contains 15 residues. Looked up from germline, CDR1 is MNHEY and CDR2 is SMNVEV (reference sequence). The junction had 6 bases not matched to a gene; V was cut back by 4 bases and J by 6 bases. For the CDR3, the DNA is TGTGCCAGCAGTTCGGGACAGGGCGGTTATGAAAAACTGTTTTTT. It encodes CASSSGQGGYEKLFF.

The chain uses TRBV29-1 and TRBJ1-6; the D gene is possibly TRBD1 (5 bases). Germline lookup yields CDR1 SQVTM and CDR2 ANQGSEA. The CDR3 extends over 13 amino acids. Trimming left V 8 bases short and J 10 bases short, with 18 bases between. CDR3 sequence reads: CSTWDGRGSPLHF. CDR3 DNA sequence: TGCAGCACCTGGGACGGGCGTGGGTCACCCCTCCACTTT.

The chain combines TRBV6-1 with TRBJ2-1; D remains unclear. This CDR3 spans 11 amino acids. CDR1 is MNHNS, CDR2 SASEGT, per germline. V shed 1 base and J shed 11 bases, with 6 bases lying between them. CDR3 nucleotides: TGTGCCAGCAGTGAAGTAGCCAAGCAGTTCTTC. The encoded protein is CASSEVAKQFF.

V gene TRBV16 combines with J gene TRBJ1-2; D is perhaps TRBD1 (6 bases). The CDR3 runs to 14 residues. Trimming removed 1 base from V and 2 bases from J, with 8 bases in between. Germline V gene lookup returns CDR1 KGHSY and CDR2 FQNENV. The CDR3 reads CASSQYRGNYGYTF. In nucleotides, the CDR3 is TGTGCCAGCAGCCAATATAGGGGGAACTATGGCTACACCTTC.

The chain recombines TRBV7-9 with TRBJ1-2; D possibly corresponds to TRBD1 (5 bases). Germline CDR1 reads SEHNR; CDR2 reads FQNEAQ (reference sequence). V was clipped by 7 bases and J by 5 bases, with 17 bases between them. This CDR3 has 14 residues. CDR3 nucleotides: TGTGCCAGCACCGTCGTATCGGGACGGTATGGCTACACCTTC. Its protein is CASTVVSGRYGYTF.

J is TRBJ1-2 and V is TRBV9, with D uncertain. Trimming removed 0 bases from V and 4 bases from J, with 13 bases in between. There are 15 residues in the CDR3. The germline gives CDR1 SGDLS, CDR2 YYNGEE. CDR3 sequence: CASSVDQTLAYGYTF. For the CDR3, the DNA is TGTGCCAGCAGCGTAGACCAGACCCTAGCCTATGGCTACACCTTC.

This clone was seen a single time. The chain combines TRBV9 with TRBJ1-2; D gene uncertain. In germline, CDR1 is SGDLS, CDR2 YYNGEE. CDR3 length equals 13 residues. The V end was cut by 0 bases, the J end by 1 base, with 4 bases between. This chain's CDR3 is CASSVDGNYGYTF. In DNA form, the CDR3 reads TGTGCCAGCAGCGTAGATGGTAACTATGGCTACACCTTC.

This sequence joins TRBV6-5 and TRBJ2-1; the match to TRBD2 covers 9 bases. The junction had 9 bases not matched to a gene; V was cut back by 5 bases and J by 7 bases. Per the germline V gene, CDR1 is MNHEY and CDR2 is SVGAGI. The CDR3 contains 15 residues. The CDR3 sequence is CASSPQVSGGNEQFF. The CDR3 DNA reads as TGTGCCAGCAGTCCCCAAGTGAGCGGGGGGAATGAGCAGTTCTTC.

V and J are TRBV12-3 or TRBV12-4 and TRBJ1-2; D ambiguous. With 2 bases removed from V and 4 bases from J, the gap between germline ends came to 8 bases. The CDR3 extends over 13 amino acids. The CDR3 is CASSLSSSYGYTF. Written as DNA, the CDR3 is TGTGCCAGCAGTTTATCCAGTTCCTATGGCTACACCTTC.

The rearrangement joins TRBV29-1 to TRBJ2-3, with D tentatively TRBD1 (5 bases). The CDR3 has 13 amino acids. Trimming removed 7 bases from V and 7 bases from J, with 18 bases in between. Germline V lookup: CDR1 SQVTM, CDR2 ANQGSEA. Written as DNA, the CDR3 is TGCAGCGCCCTGAACAGGAATAGTAATACGCAGTATTTT. It is translated as CSALNRNSNTQYF.

This clone was picked up a small number of times. V usage is TRBV6-5 and J usage is TRBJ1-5, with no clear D. The germline V gene has CDR1 MNHEY and CDR2 SVGAGI. Between the trimmed V and J ends, which lost 7 bases and 4 bases, there was a span of 14 bases. The CDR3 has 14 amino acids. The CDR3 sequence is CASIPAAGNQPQHF. The CDR3 DNA is TGTGCCAGCATCCCGGCCGCGGGGAATCAGCCCCAGCATTTT.

V usage is TRBV19 and J usage is TRBJ1-5; D might be TRBD1 (6 bases). This CDR3 comprises 15 residues. From germline, CDR1 is LNHDA and CDR2 SQIVND (reference sequence). The V end was cut by 3 bases, the J end by 5 bases, with 14 bases between. This CDR3 reads CASSIAGASHQPQHF. In DNA, the CDR3 is TGTGCCAGTAGTATTGCAGGGGCATCCCATCAGCCCCAGCATTTT.

This chain links TRBV5-1 with TRBJ1-5, with 7 bases fitting TRBD1. CDR3 length equals 15 residues. The V gene end was trimmed by 4 bases and the J gene end by 5 bases; junction bases not matched to a gene: 9. Germline V gene sequence: CDR1 SGHRS, CDR2 YFSETQ. The CDR3 DNA sequence: TGCGCCAGCAGCCCAGGGGGGGCGGGAGATCAGCCCCAGCATTTT. It yields the protein CASSPGGAGDQPQHF.

In its sample, this clone was seen once. The V and J genes are TRBV4-2 and TRBJ2-3, with 9 bases that match TRBD1. The V gene end was trimmed by 4 bases and the J gene end by 6 bases; junction bases not matched to a gene: 2. The germline V gene encodes CDR1 LGHNA and CDR2 YNFKEQ. The CDR3 has 13 amino acids. The CDR3 nucleotides are TGTGCCAGCAGCCCGGGGACAGGGGATACGCAGTATTTT. Protein: CASSPGTGDTQYF.

This clone has just one count. The CDR3 here is CASGGGSATDTQYF. The CDR3 DNA sequence: TGTGCCAGCGGCGGAGGGTCGGCCACAGATACGCAGTATTTT. The genes are TRBV9 and TRBJ2-3; perhaps TRBD2 as D (6 bases). Germline V lookup: CDR1 SGDLS, CDR2 YYNGEE. This CDR3 contains 14 residues. Trimming shortened V by 7 bases and J by 2 bases, and 14 bases separated the two germline ends.

This chain uses TRBV12-3 or TRBV12-4 with TRBJ1-2, with unresolved D. V dropped 3 bases and J dropped 2 bases, with 7 bases sitting between them. The CDR3 runs 13 residues. CDR3 residues: CASSFLGNYGYTF. Here the CDR3 DNA reads TGTGCCAGCAGTTTTTTGGGGAACTATGGCTACACCTTC.

The chain is built from TRBV4-1 and TRBJ1-5; 9 nucleotides match TRBD1. CDR1 is MGHRA, CDR2 YSYEKL, per germline. After removal of 4 bases from V and 0 bases from J, the junction contained 4 bases not matched to a gene. The CDR3 totals 16 residues. CDR3 amino acids: CASSPRTGDSNQPQHF. The CDR3 DNA reads TGCGCCAGCAGCCCCCGGACAGGGGATAGCAATCAGCCCCAGCATTTT.

The chain couples TRBV11-2 to TRBJ2-5; D assignment may be TRBD1 or TRBD2 (5 bases each). The CDR3 extends over 15 amino acids. Trimming shortened V by 0 bases and J by 3 bases, and 11 bases separated the two germline ends. Germline V gene lookup returns CDR1 SGHAT and CDR2 FQNNGV. CDR3 sequence (DNA): TGTGCCAGCAGCTTAGATAGGGGTAGCGAAGAGACCCAGTACTTC. It translates to CASSLDRGSEETQYF.

The chain couples TRBV6-6 to TRBJ1-2; D call uncertain. CDR1 MNHNY and CDR2 SVGAGI come from the germline V gene (reference sequence). The V end lost 5 bases, the J end lost 2 bases, and 12 bases lay between the germline ends. The CDR3 is 14 amino acids. CDR3 amino acids: CASSTPDGNYGYTF. The DNA of the CDR3 is TGTGCCAGCAGTACTCCGGACGGGAACTATGGCTACACCTTC.

V is TRBV5-4 and J is TRBJ2-7; TRBD1 agrees at 12 bases. CDR3 size: 14 residues. CDR1 and CDR2 (germline): SGHNT, YYREEE (reference sequence). V gave up 4 bases and J gave up 3 bases; unmatched junction bases: 2. CDR3 DNA: TGTGCCAGCAGCGGGACAGGGGGCGGCTACGAGCAGTACTTC. It encodes CASSGTGGGYEQYF.

The chain recombines TRBV6-5 with TRBJ2-2; D is ambiguous. The length of the CDR3 is 15 residues. Germline V gives CDR1 MNHEY, CDR2 SVGAGI. Trimming shortened V by 4 bases and J by 0 bases, and 9 bases separated the two germline ends. CDR3 coding DNA: TGTGCCAGCAGTTGGGCGTCTACGAACACCGGGGAGCTGTTTTTT. It yields the protein CASSWASTNTGELFF.

The genes are TRBV19 and TRBJ1-5; 7 bases are a match to TRBD1. The ends lost 5 bases at V and 9 bases at J; junction bases unmatched: 13. CDR1 is LNHDA, CDR2 SQIVND, per germline (reference sequence). This CDR3 has 15 amino acids. CDR3 DNA: TGTGCCAGTAGTGTCCGCCGGGACAGTGTTGCGCCCCAGCATTTT. Amino acids: CASSVRRDSVAPQHF.

The rearrangement joins TRBV7-9 to TRBJ2-1, with 9 bases aligning to TRBD2. V lost 5 bases, J lost 9 bases, and 11 bases stayed unmatched. The CDR3 is 15 residues long. Germline V CDR1 and CDR2: SEHNR, FQNEAQ (reference sequence). CDR3 nucleotide sequence: TGTGCCAGCAGCGCCGGCGGGAGGGCTGGGGGTGAGCAGTTCTTC. Protein: CASSAGGRAGGEQFF.